The entry below describes one T cell receptor beta chain. The antigen is undetermined. Memory CD4+ T cells were sorted as CD4+CD45RO+CD25- cells. Study conclusions and caveats: Tumor Tregs overlapped most with tumor, then blood, naive CD4+ cells.

The CDR3 extends over 15 amino acids. Per the germline V gene, CDR1 is DFQATT and CDR2 is SNEGSKA (reference sequence). The V and J ends lost 2 bases and 0 bases, in that order; junction bases with no gene match: 1. TCRdb reprocessed the 5' RACE reads with MiXCR, giving one entry per CDR3 protein. The data contain 50,000 to 75,000 distinct CDR3 sequences, under 25% of them singletons. The sample taken for sequencing was memory CD4+ T cells sorted from a lymph node. The subset: memory CD4+ T cells, CD4+CD45RO+CD25-. This clonotype was obtained from a female donor with breast cancer. This chain links TRBV20-1 with TRBJ2-3; the match to TRBD2 covers 11 bases. CDR3 nucleotide sequence: TGCAGTGCTAGACCTAGCGGGAGGAGCACAGATACGCAGTATTTT. It translates to CSARPSGRSTDTQYF.